These 27 T cell receptor beta chains share one sample of origin, sequenced in a study of T cell changes during pregnancy in multiple sclerosis. Libraries were prepared by immunoSEQ multiplex PCR; TCRdb keeps only in-frame clonotypes and omits some of them. The data hold about 48,000 clones, with 92% observed a single time. Sequencing was performed on CD4+ T cells from peripheral blood mononuclear cells, taken in the second trimester of pregnancy. All receptors come from a female donor in good health, enrolled as a control in a pregnancy study.

CDR3: CASSFTRAGANVLTF. The CDR3 DNA reads as TGTGCCAGCAGCTTTACCCGAGCGGGGGCCAACGTCCTGACTTTC. V gene TRBV7-2 combines with J gene TRBJ2-6; D gene ambiguous. V lost 3 bases, J lost 4 bases, and 10 bases lay in between. This CDR3 region has 15 residues. The germline gives CDR1 SGHTA, CDR2 FQGNSA.

The chain carries TRBV7-6 and TRBJ2-3; D is perhaps TRBD2 (6 bases). This CDR3 is 14 amino acids long. Germline loops: CDR1 SGHVS, CDR2 FNYEAQ. Trimming stripped 3 bases from V and 3 bases from J, with 10 bases between. The CDR3 DNA reads TGTGCCAGCAGCTTTTCGGGAGAGACAGATACGCAGTATTTT. Encoded protein: CASSFSGETDTQYF.

The DNA for the CDR3 is TGTGCCAGCAGCAGAGGGACTAGCGGGAGTTCTGGTACGCAGTATTTT. Encoded protein: CASSRGTSGSSGTQYF. The J gene is TRBJ2-3, the V gene TRBV7-9; 14 nucleotides match TRBD2. Germline V gene sequence: CDR1 SEHNR, CDR2 FQNEAQ (reference sequence). The CDR3 contains 16 residues. Trimming took 5 bases from V and 8 from J; bases not matched to a gene: 9.

V usage is TRBV28 and J usage is TRBJ2-3; 11 bases align to TRBD2. Germline values: CDR1 MDHEN, CDR2 SYDVKM. This CDR3 comprises 18 residues. V trimming: 8 bases; J trimming: 1 base; junction bases outside the gene matches: 14. For the CDR3, the DNA is TGTGCCAGCCCCCCAGCGGGACTAGCGGTAGCTGGCACAGATACGCAGTATTTT. It is translated as CASPPAGLAVAGTDTQYF.

The chain is built from TRBV7-2 and TRBJ1-5; maybe TRBD1 (5 bases). The CDR3 covers 15 residues. The V gene's germline CDR1 is SGHTA and CDR2 FQGNSA. Trimming removed 2 bases at V and 1 base at J, with 9 bases between. The DNA of the CDR3 is TGTGCCAGCAGCTTATCGGGGGTGAGCAATCAGCCCCAGCATTTT. Amino acid sequence: CASSLSGVSNQPQHF.

The chain employs TRBV9 and TRBJ2-4, with 16 positions matching TRBD2. Germline assignment: CDR1 SGDLS and CDR2 YYNGEE. The trim removed 0 bases at V and 5 bases at J, leaving 8 bases unmatched. The CDR3 is made up of 19 amino acids. CDR3 amino acids: CASSVEAGLAGGPQNIQYF. The DNA of the CDR3 is TGTGCCAGCAGCGTAGAAGCGGGACTAGCGGGAGGGCCGCAAAACATTCAGTACTTC.

V and J are TRBV27 and TRBJ2-7, with D unclear. V shed 2 bases and J shed 3 bases, with 8 bases lying between them. The CDR3 runs 13 residues. CDR1 and CDR2 (germline): MNHEY, SMNVEV (reference sequence). This CDR3 is CASSLNSGYEQYF. Here the CDR3 DNA reads TGTGCCAGCAGTTTAAATTCGGGCTACGAGCAGTACTTC.

The chain employs TRBV11-2 and TRBJ2-2, with D maybe TRBD1 (6 bases). Per germline, CDR1 SGHAT and CDR2 FQNNGV. The CDR3 length is 17 residues. The V end was cut by 3 bases, the J end by 1 base, with 15 bases between. As DNA, the CDR3 is TGTGCCAGCAGCTTGGGGGCCCGGGACCTGAACACCGGGGAGCTGTTTTTT. Translated: CASSLGARDLNTGELFF. Full variable domain (outside the CDR3, taken from reference TRBV11-2 and TRBJ2-2): EAGVAQSPRYKIIEKRQSVAFWCNPISGHATLYWYQQILGQGPKLLIQFQNNGVVDDSQLPKDRFSAERLKGVDSTLKIQPAKLEDSAVYLCASSLGARDLNTGELFFGEGSRLTVL.

The chain is built from TRBV11-2 and TRBJ2-2; weak D call: TRBD2 (5 bases). The V gene's germline CDR1 is SGHAT and CDR2 FQNNGV. The CDR3 is 15 amino acids. V dropped 7 bases and J dropped 2 bases, with 14 bases sitting between them. The CDR3 is CASTRSGVNTGELFF. CDR3 coding DNA: TGTGCCAGCACCCGTTCCGGGGTAAACACCGGGGAGCTGTTTTTT.

The chain carries TRBV28 and TRBJ1-1, with 10 bases identical to TRBD1. In germline, CDR1 is MDHEN, CDR2 SYDVKM. The CDR3 runs 20 residues. J was trimmed by 0 bases and V by 2 bases; bases with no gene match: 15. CDR3 in amino acids: CASSLRPIGTGVHVNTEAFF. CDR3 coding DNA: TGTGCCAGCAGTTTACGACCCATCGGGACAGGGGTTCATGTGAACACTGAAGCTTTCTTT.

This chain connects TRBV4-1 to TRBJ1-3; perhaps TRBD1 as D (6 bases). Germline V gene data show CDR1 as MGHRA and CDR2 as YSYEKL. CDR3 length equals 17 residues. V lost 0 bases, J lost 0 bases, and 12 bases lay in between. The CDR3 sequence: CASSQEDSSTSGNTIYF. The DNA for the CDR3 is TGCGCCAGCAGCCAAGAGGACAGCAGTACCTCTGGAAACACCATATATTTT.

The chain combines TRBV6-6 with TRBJ1-1, with no clear D. In germline, CDR1 is MNHNY, CDR2 SVGAGI (reference sequence). V was trimmed by 3 bases and J by 1 base, leaving 6 bases between them. This CDR3 has 13 amino acids. CDR3 protein: CASSYMRNTEAFF. CDR3 DNA: TGTGCCAGCAGTTATATGAGGAACACTGAAGCTTTCTTT.

The V gene is TRBV27, the J gene TRBJ2-3, with 16 bases aligning to TRBD2. The CDR3 runs to 18 residues. Losses at the gene ends were 6 bases for V and 2 bases for J; bases not matched to a gene: 8. Germline CDR1 MNHEY, CDR2 SMNVEV (reference sequence). In DNA form, the CDR3 reads TGTGCCAGCAGGGGACTAGCGGGAGGGCCCTCTTACACAGATACGCAGTATTTT. Its protein is CASRGLAGGPSYTDTQYF.

The V gene is TRBV5-8, the J gene TRBJ2-5; D gene ambiguous. CDR1 is SGHTS, CDR2 YDEGEE, per germline. This CDR3 region has 14 residues. V dropped 0 bases and J dropped 2 bases, with 8 bases sitting between them. CDR3 loop: CASSLGRYQETQYF. The DNA of the CDR3 is TGTGCCAGCAGCTTGGGGCGGTATCAAGAGACCCAGTACTTC.

The J gene is TRBJ2-3, the V gene TRBV7-6; maybe TRBD1 (5 bases). Germline loops: CDR1 SGHVS, CDR2 FNYEAQ. This CDR3 is 15 amino acids long. V was shortened by 5 bases and J by 4 bases, with 16 bases between the two germline ends. CDR3 region: CASSPTWGESDTQYF. CDR3 sequence (DNA): TGTGCCAGCAGCCCCACCTGGGGCGAATCAGATACGCAGTATTTT.

This clone was found once. V gene TRBV19 combines with J gene TRBJ2-2, with 9 bases lining up with TRBD1. CDR3 length: 14 amino acids. The V segment lost 5 bases and the J segment 8 bases; nucleotides outside the gene matches: 6. Germline-derived CDR1 and CDR2 are LNHDA and SQIVND (reference sequence). The CDR3: CASSVRQGEGELFF. The CDR3 DNA sequence: TGTGCCAGTAGTGTCCGACAGGGGGAAGGGGAGCTGTTTTTT. Full variable domain (outside the CDR3, taken from reference TRBV19 and TRBJ2-2): DGGITQSPKYLFRKEGQNVTLSCEQNLNHDAMYWYRQDPGQGLRLIYYSQIVNDFQKGDIAEGYSVSREKKESFPLTVTSAQKNPTAFYLCASSVRQGEGELFFGEGSRLTVL.

The chain uses TRBV2 and TRBJ1-4; 8 bases map to TRBD1. Germline lookup yields CDR1 SNHLY and CDR2 FYNNEI. The trim removed 6 bases at V and 5 bases at J, leaving 8 bases unmatched. This CDR3 is built from 15 residues. The CDR3: CASSRSGQGNEKLFF. In DNA form, the CDR3 reads TGTGCCAGCAGCAGGTCCGGACAGGGAAATGAAAAACTGTTTTTT.

The genes are TRBV19 and TRBJ1-2, with D unresolved. CDR3 length: 14 amino acids. The V gene's germline CDR1 is LNHDA and CDR2 SQIVND (reference sequence). The V end was cut by 1 base, the J end by 5 bases, with 11 bases between. The CDR3 bases are TGTGCCAGTAGTATAGGGTCAGGAGGGTATGGCTACACCTTC. This encodes CASSIGSGGYGYTF.

This chain links TRBV30 with TRBJ2-7; 12 bases match TRBD2. The CDR3 runs 16 residues. The J segment lost 0 bases and the V segment lost 2 bases, leaving 5 bases of the junction unmatched. Germline V lookup: CDR1 GTSNPN, CDR2 SVGIG (reference sequence). In DNA form, the CDR3 reads TGTGCCTGGAGTACGGGACTAGCGGGTAGCTCCTACGAGCAGTACTTC. This codes for CAWSTGLAGSSYEQYF.

The chain joins TRBV28 to TRBJ2-7, with D perhaps TRBD2 (6 bases). This CDR3 is built from 15 residues. CDR1 MDHEN and CDR2 SYDVKM come from the germline V gene. The V gene lost 6 bases and the J gene lost 0 bases, with 15 bases spanning the gap. The DNA for the CDR3 is TGTGCCAGCAGGACGTGGGGGAGGAGCTCCTACGAGCAGTACTTC. Its protein product is CASRTWGRSSYEQYF.

V usage is TRBV30 and J usage is TRBJ1-2; D remains ambiguous. V lost 2 bases and J lost 8, with 12 bases in between. The CDR3 contains 12 residues. Germline-derived CDR1 and CDR2 are GTSNPN and SVGIG (reference sequence). The CDR3 DNA is TGTGCCTGGAGTCGGACGCGGGCAGGCTACACCTTC. It specifies CAWSRTRAGYTF. Combining the CDR3 with reference TRBV30 and TRBJ1-2 gives the whole variable domain SQTIHQWPATLVQPVGSPLSLECTVEGTSNPNLYWYRQAAGRGLQLLFYSVGIGQISSEVPQNLSASRPQDRQFILSSKKLLLSDSGFYLCAWSRTRAGYTFGSGTRLTVV.

The V and J genes are TRBV7-3 and TRBJ1-1; maybe TRBD1 (5 bases). Germline V CDR1 and CDR2: SGHTA, FQGTGA. Deletions cut 3 bases from V and 8 bases from J, with 13 bases between. This CDR3 contains 13 residues. The CDR3 DNA reads as TGTGCCAGCAGCTTCCAAATGGACATAGAAGCTTTCTTT. Amino acid sequence: CASSFQMDIEAFF.

The rearrangement uses TRBV2 and TRBJ1-2; D unclear. Germline-derived CDR1 and CDR2 are SNHLY and FYNNEI. This CDR3 is built from 14 residues. Trimming removed 2 bases from V and 4 bases from J, with 11 bases in between. The chain's CDR3 is CASSERAGAYGYTF. In DNA form, the CDR3 reads TGTGCCAGCAGTGAACGGGCGGGAGCCTATGGCTACACCTTC. The full variable domain, with the rest looked up from reference TRBV2 and TRBJ1-2, is EPEVTQTPSHQVTQMGQEVILRCVPISNHLYFYWYRQILGQKVEFLVSFYNNEISEKSEIFDDQFSVERPDGSNFTLKIRSTKLEDSAMYFCASSERAGAYGYTFGSGTRLTVV.

The CDR3 protein is CASSLGQPSEAFF. CDR3 DNA: TGTGCCAGCAGCTTGGGACAGCCCAGTGAAGCTTTCTTT. The chain employs TRBV7-3 and TRBJ1-1, with TRBD1 identical over 7 bases. The CDR3 is 13 amino acids. V was clipped by 3 bases and J by 7 bases; unmatched bases: 5. The germline V gene encodes CDR1 SGHTA and CDR2 FQGTGA.

Only a few counts were recorded for this clone. The V gene is TRBV7-2, the J gene TRBJ1-5, with D uncertain. The CDR3 is 15 residues long. V lost 1 base and J lost 6, with 13 bases in between. Germline CDR1 SGHTA, CDR2 FQGNSA. CDR3 in amino acids: CASSLGSRSGQPQHF. In DNA form, the CDR3 reads TGTGCCAGCAGCTTAGGGTCCCGATCGGGTCAGCCCCAGCATTTT.

The J gene is TRBJ1-5, the V gene TRBV15; 7 nucleotides line up with TRBD1. This CDR3 is built from 14 residues. V gave up 5 bases and J gave up 9 bases; unmatched junction bases: 10. Per germline, CDR1 LNHNV and CDR2 YYDKDF (reference sequence). CDR3 residues: CATSPYRGAAPQHF. DNA for the CDR3: TGTGCCACCAGCCCCTACAGGGGAGCTGCGCCCCAGCATTTT.

V gene TRBV6-4 combines with J gene TRBJ2-3, with a tentative D call TRBD1 (6 bases). V lost 3 bases, J lost 4 bases, and 11 bases lay in between. Per the germline V gene, CDR1 is MRHNA and CDR2 is SNTAGT. The CDR3 covers 14 residues. The CDR3 region is CASSEGGGADTQYF. CDR3 coding DNA: TGTGCCAGCAGTGAAGGGGGTGGTGCAGATACGCAGTATTTT.